The 18 T cell receptor beta chains below all came from one sample that was sequenced in a study of blood T cell repertoires in COVID-19. Data came from immunoSEQ multiplex PCR; TCRdb stores just in-frame clones and leaves some out. This table has 200,000 to 250,000 clones, 70% to 90% appearing once. The sequencing input was peripheral blood. The receptors were sampled from a man between 18 and 29 years old with active or convalescent COVID-19.

V usage is TRBV7-9 and J usage is TRBJ1-1; TRBD1 matches 12 bases. The trim removed 1 base at V and 8 bases at J, leaving 5 bases unmatched. This CDR3 has 15 residues. CDR1 SEHNR and CDR2 FQNEAQ come from the germline V gene (reference sequence). Written as DNA, the CDR3 is TGTGCCAGCAGCTTAGTAGGGACAGGGGGCTGGGAAGCTTTCTTT. Amino acid sequence: CASSLVGTGGWEAFF.

This rearrangement joins TRBV6-5 to TRBJ1-1; 7 bases fit TRBD1. Germline assignment: CDR1 MNHEY and CDR2 SVGAGI. CDR3 length equals 15 residues. The junction had 9 bases not matched to a gene; V was cut back by 8 bases and J by 0 bases. CDR3 DNA: TGTGCCAGCCGGCTAAATACAGGGGTGAACACTGAAGCTTTCTTT. Amino acid sequence: CASRLNTGVNTEAFF.

This clone was seen just once. This rearrangement joins TRBV7-2 to TRBJ1-2; possible D gene TRBD1, 5 bases. Trimming removed 0 bases from V and 7 bases from J, with 15 bases in between. The CDR3 runs 15 residues. Per the germline V gene, CDR1 is SGHTA and CDR2 is FQGNSA. CDR3 residues: CASSLAWAGLGGYTF. CDR3 bases: TGTGCCAGCAGCTTAGCTTGGGCAGGGTTAGGTGGCTACACCTTC. Full variable domain (missing parts from reference TRBV7-2 and TRBJ1-2): GAGVSQSPSNKVTEKGKDVELRCDPISGHTALYWYRQSLGQGLEFLIYFQGNSAPDKSGLPSDRFSAERTGGSVSTLTIQRTQQEDSAVYLCASSLAWAGLGGYTFGSGTRLTVV.

The table lists this clone with a count of one. Here the CDR3 DNA reads TGCGCCAGCAGCCAAGGAGGTGGGGCGGCTAGCGGGTTACGCACAGATACGCAGTATTTT. Translated: CASSQGGGAASGLRTDTQYF. The V and J genes are TRBV4-3 and TRBJ2-3; 8 bases fit TRBD2. Germline CDR1 is LGHNA and CDR2 is YSLEER. The CDR3 has 20 amino acids. V gave up 1 base and J gave up 1 base; unmatched junction bases: 16.

The CDR3 protein is CASSYKEGWTEAFF. The DNA of the CDR3 is TGTGCCAGCAGTTACAAGGAGGGCTGGACTGAAGCTTTCTTT. The chain uses TRBV6-6 and TRBJ1-1; D gene uncertain. CDR3 length: 14 amino acids. With 2 bases removed from V and 5 bases from J, the gap between germline ends came to 12 bases. Looked up from germline, CDR1 is MNHNY and CDR2 is SVGAGI (reference sequence).

This chain links TRBV4-3 with TRBJ1-1; the D is unclear. Trimming stripped 0 bases from V and 1 base from J, with 9 bases between. Germline loops: CDR1 LGHNA, CDR2 YSLEER. The CDR3 length is 15 residues. The CDR3 loop reads CASSQDSGSNTEAFF. The CDR3 DNA is TGCGCCAGCAGCCAAGATTCGGGATCGAACACTGAAGCTTTCTTT.

V usage is TRBV28 and J usage is TRBJ1-2; 9 positions agree with TRBD1. J lost 4 bases, V lost 2 bases, and 8 bases had no gene match. The CDR3 has 16 residues. CDR1 is MDHEN and CDR2 is SYDVKM in the germline V gene. CDR3 bases: TGTGCCAGCAGTTTAAGCAGCACAGGGGGCGGCTATGGCTACACCTTC. This encodes CASSLSSTGGGYGYTF.

This chain joins TRBV19 and TRBJ1-4; possibly TRBD1 for D (5 bases). CDR1 is LNHDA, CDR2 SQIVND, per germline (reference sequence). The CDR3 contains 15 residues. The germline V and J ends were trimmed by 7 bases and 0 bases, with 12 bases remaining between them. The CDR3 sequence: CASTFQGATNEKLFF. The CDR3, as DNA: TGTGCCAGTACATTCCAGGGCGCAACTAATGAAAAACTGTTTTTT.

CDR3 region: CASSLSGQDTEAFF. The CDR3 bases are TGCGCCAGCAGCTTGAGCGGACAGGATACTGAAGCTTTCTTT. The V gene is TRBV5-1, the J gene TRBJ1-1, with 7 bases matching TRBD1. Germline CDR1 and CDR2: SGHRS and YFSETQ. This CDR3 is built from 14 residues. Trimming took 1 base from V and 5 from J; bases not matched to a gene: 5.

The chain combines TRBV4-3 with TRBJ2-3; TRBD2 matches 8 bases. The germline CDR1 and CDR2 sequences are LGHNA and YSLEER. The CDR3 is 14 amino acids. Unmatched junction bases numbered 2, after V lost 3 bases and J lost 3 bases. In DNA form, the CDR3 reads TGCGCCAGCAGCCAGGGACTAGGAACAGATACGCAGTATTTT. It encodes CASSQGLGTDTQYF.

This chain links TRBV3-1 (or the pseudogene TRBV3-2) with TRBJ2-1; 13 positions match TRBD2. The CDR3 contains 15 residues. J was trimmed by 4 bases and V by 6 bases; bases with no gene match: 3. Germline CDR1 LGHDT, CDR2 YNNKEL (reference sequence). The CDR3 spells CASRRTSGGYNEQFF. The CDR3 DNA sequence: TGTGCCAGCAGACGGACTAGCGGGGGATACAATGAGCAGTTCTTC.

About this clone itself: One end of the junction fails to match germline, which may point to a read error. This chain links TRBV7-2 with TRBJ1-4; no clear D. This CDR3 has 13 amino acids. Germline CDR1 SGHTA, CDR2 FQGNSA. The CDR3 nucleotides are TGTGCCAGCGGCTTCGGAAGCGGTGAAAAACTGTTTTTT. Translating it yields CASGFGSGEKLFF.

The chain joins TRBV7-2 to TRBJ1-2; TRBD1 matches at 10 bases. The trim removed 5 bases at V and 4 bases at J, leaving 4 bases unmatched. This CDR3 is 14 amino acids long. Looked up from germline, CDR1 is SGHTA and CDR2 is FQGNSA. The DNA of the CDR3 is TGTGCCAGCAGCACGAGGACAGGGGGCTATGGCTACACCTTC. It codes for CASSTRTGGYGYTF. The variable domain in full, completed from reference TRBV7-2 and TRBJ1-2, reads GAGVSQSPSNKVTEKGKDVELRCDPISGHTALYWYRQSLGQGLEFLIYFQGNSAPDKSGLPSDRFSAERTGGSVSTLTIQRTQQEDSAVYLCASSTRTGGYGYTFGSGTRLTVV.

The J gene is TRBJ1-6, the V gene TRBV28, with a tentative D call TRBD1 (5 bases). This CDR3 is 16 amino acids long. Germline assignment: CDR1 MDHEN and CDR2 SYDVKM. Trimming shortened V by 2 bases and J by 0 bases, and 8 bases separated the two germline ends. CDR3 DNA sequence: TGTGCCAGCAGTTTAAGGCAGGGCTCCTATAATTCACCCCTCCACTTT. Its protein is CASSLRQGSYNSPLHF.

In its sample, this clone was seen a few times. The CDR3: CASSEARGHGYTF. CDR3 DNA sequence: TGTGCCAGCAGTGAAGCTCGGGGTCATGGCTACACCTTC. The chain uses TRBV2 and TRBJ1-2, with D unclear. This CDR3 is built from 13 residues. Germline assignment: CDR1 SNHLY and CDR2 FYNNEI. Deletions cut 0 bases from V and 6 bases from J, with 8 bases between.

The genes are TRBV7-3 and TRBJ2-5, with 9 bases that match TRBD1. Germline V gene sequence: CDR1 SGHTA, CDR2 FQGTGA. J lost 4 bases, V lost 2 bases, and 5 bases had no gene match. This CDR3 is built from 15 residues. The chain's CDR3 is CASSLGDREGETQYF. CDR3 DNA sequence: TGTGCCAGCAGCTTAGGGGACAGGGAAGGAGAGACCCAGTACTTC. Full variable domain (missing parts from reference TRBV7-3 and TRBJ2-5): GAGVSQTPSNKVTEKGKYVELRCDPISGHTALYWYRQSLGQGPEFLIYFQGTGAADDSGLPNDRFFAVRPEGSVSTLKIQRTERGDSAVYLCASSLGDREGETQYFGPGTRLLVL.

The chain uses TRBV19 and TRBJ2-3; D perhaps matches TRBD1 (6 bases). Germline CDR1 reads LNHDA; CDR2 reads SQIVND (reference sequence). The CDR3 has 15 residues. V was shortened by 3 bases and J by 1 base, with 11 bases between the two germline ends. The CDR3 here is CASSIARGRTDTQYF. The CDR3 bases are TGTGCCAGTAGTATTGCCAGGGGCCGCACAGATACGCAGTATTTT.

This chain uses TRBV4-3 with TRBJ1-5; D unresolved. The germline CDR1 and CDR2 sequences are LGHNA and YSLEER. V dropped 0 bases and J dropped 0 bases, with 12 bases sitting between them. This CDR3 contains 17 residues. As DNA, the CDR3 is TGCGCCAGCAGCCAAGATTTCGAGGAACATAGCAATCAGCCCCAGCATTTT. Amino acids: CASSQDFEEHSNQPQHF.